Listed below are T cell receptor beta chains from one sample, sequenced in a study of beta chain features in type 1 diabetes. The repertoire was sequenced with immunoSEQ multiplex PCR; TCRdb's copy has only in-frame clones and lacks some. The sample contains 300,000 to 350,000 clones, approximately 9.7% of which appear only once. Sequencing was performed on central memory CD4+ T cells from blood. These receptors were obtained from a man aged 30 to 45 with type 1 diabetes. Each CDR3 is given with its conserved first and last residue.

CDR3aa: CASSLGRMDEQFF
len: 13
v_gene: TRBV7-2

CDR3aa: CASSNPSGGAETQYF
len: 15
v_gene: TRBV28

CDR3aa: CASLDEKLFF
len: 10
v_gene: TRBV6-5

CDR3aa: CASSEEGQAFF
len: 11
v_gene: TRBV6-1

CDR3aa: CASRSTGSRPQHF
len: 13
v_gene: TRBV6-1

CDR3aa: CASSLGTLQETQYF
len: 14
v_gene: TRBV7-7

CDR3aa: CASSVEGQNNEQFF
len: 14
v_gene: TRBV9

CDR3aa: CASSWGWGSYEQYF
len: 14
v_gene: TRBV7-2

CDR3aa: CASRFDGGMNTEAFF
len: 15
v_gene: TRBV7-9

CDR3aa: CASSLEQQYNEQFF
len: 14
v_gene: TRBV7-2

CDR3aa: CSVEGRYNPYEQYF
len: 14
v_gene: TRBV29-1

CDR3aa: CASKDAGLGTEAFF
len: 14
v_gene: TRBV25-1

CDR3aa: CASSHAGEKLFF
len: 12
v_gene: TRBV9

CDR3aa: CASSPSRGQVNGYTF
len: 15
v_gene: TRBV18

CDR3aa: CASKALQTHNSPLHF
len: 15
v_gene: TRBV27

CDR3aa: CASSFSDLAVLTF
len: 13
v_gene: TRBV28

CDR3aa: CASSTATGRGDGYTF
len: 15
v_gene: TRBV18

CDR3aa: CASSYLGAPGYTF
len: 13
v_gene: TRBV6-5

CDR3aa: CASSSDRGRGSPLHF
len: 15
v_gene: TRBV7-2

CDR3aa: CASSMGTSGLGETQYF
len: 16
v_gene: TRBV28

CDR3aa: CASSDRRRGDGDTQYF
len: 16
v_gene: TRBV6-1

CDR3aa: CASSPGKGYMNTEAFF
len: 16
v_gene: TRBV5-1

CDR3aa: CASSESSGAETQYF
len: 14
v_gene: TRBV10-1

CDR3aa: CASSAHIAQETQYF
len: 14
v_gene: TRBV9

CDR3aa: CASSEETQYF
len: 10
v_gene: TRBV28

CDR3aa: CASRTGVGEKLFF
len: 13
v_gene: TRBV6-5

CDR3aa: CASSEGTGVPYEQYF
len: 15
v_gene: TRBV25-1

CDR3aa: CSVDSVGGNTEAFF
len: 14
v_gene: TRBV29-1

CDR3aa: CASSVAQAPGELFF
len: 14
v_gene: TRBV9

CDR3aa: CASSQSRDTGELFF
len: 14
v_gene: TRBV18

CDR3aa: CASSRQGASPLHF
len: 13
v_gene: TRBV6-5

CDR3aa: CASSLAPSGGVFTDTQYF
len: 18
v_gene: TRBV11-2

CDR3aa: CASSLERGGTYEQYF
len: 15
v_gene: TRBV11-2

CDR3aa: CASSQDIGANYGYTF
len: 15
v_gene: TRBV4-3

CDR3aa: CASSPALTLNTEAFF
len: 15
v_gene: TRBV18

CDR3aa: CASSLGHSNTEAFF
len: 14
v_gene: TRBV7-2

CDR3aa: CASSLRGRGFTDTQYF
len: 16
v_gene: TRBV7-8

CDR3aa: CASKTGANSYNEQFF
len: 15
v_gene: TRBV5-1

CDR3aa: CSDMRVGGYTF
len: 11
v_gene: TRBV29-1

CDR3aa: CASVQRGDNSPLHF
len: 14
v_gene: TRBV11-2

CDR3aa: CASQKGTASYEQYF
len: 14
v_gene: TRBV5-1

CDR3aa: CASSPPETYEQYF
len: 13
v_gene: TRBV18

CDR3aa: CATNAGDSNQPQHF
len: 14
v_gene: TRBV7-2

CDR3aa: CAWRGTGYEQYF
len: 12
v_gene: TRBV30

CDR3aa: CASSRRTGLGQETQYF
len: 16
v_gene: TRBV2

CDR3aa: CASSLGASGVTYEQYF
len: 16
v_gene: TRBV7-2

CDR3aa: CASSSGVKQYF
len: 11
v_gene: TRBV27

CDR3aa: CASSLEGSTDTQYF
len: 14
v_gene: TRBV11-3

CDR3aa: CSASGVDEQYF
len: 11
v_gene: TRBV20-1

CDR3aa: CASCTGPGTNYGYTF
len: 15
v_gene: TRBV6-5

CDR3aa: CSVDTGQYEQYF
len: 12
v_gene: TRBV29-1

CDR3aa: CASSEYRGGRGEKLFF
len: 16
v_gene: TRBV25-1

CDR3aa: CASSPGRSTDTQYF
len: 14
v_gene: TRBV11-2